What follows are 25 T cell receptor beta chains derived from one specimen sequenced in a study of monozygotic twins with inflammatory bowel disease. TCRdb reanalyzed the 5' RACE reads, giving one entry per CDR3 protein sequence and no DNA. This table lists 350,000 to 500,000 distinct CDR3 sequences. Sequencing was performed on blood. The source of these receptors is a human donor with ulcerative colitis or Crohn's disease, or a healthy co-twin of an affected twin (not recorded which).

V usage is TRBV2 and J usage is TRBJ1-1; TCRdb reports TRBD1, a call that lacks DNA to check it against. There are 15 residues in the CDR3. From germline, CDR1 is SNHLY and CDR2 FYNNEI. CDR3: CASRNSGVGKTEAFF.

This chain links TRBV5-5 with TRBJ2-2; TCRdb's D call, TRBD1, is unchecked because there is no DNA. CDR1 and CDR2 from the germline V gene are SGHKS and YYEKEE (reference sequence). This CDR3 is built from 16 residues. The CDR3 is CASSWTGGSDTGELFF. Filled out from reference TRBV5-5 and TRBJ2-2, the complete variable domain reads DAGVTQSPTHLIKTRGQQVTLRCSPISGHKSVSWYQQVLGQGPQFIFQYYEKEERGRGNFPDRFSARQFPNYSSELNVNALLLGDSALYLCASSWTGGSDTGELFFGEGSRLTVL.

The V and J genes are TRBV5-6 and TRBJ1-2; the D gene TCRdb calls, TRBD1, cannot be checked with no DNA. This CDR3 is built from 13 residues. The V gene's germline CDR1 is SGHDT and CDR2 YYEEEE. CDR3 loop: CASSPPGWPVGTF.

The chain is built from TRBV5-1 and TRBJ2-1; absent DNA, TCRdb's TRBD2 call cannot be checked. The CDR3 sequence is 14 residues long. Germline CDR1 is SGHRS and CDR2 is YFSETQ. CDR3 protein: CASTRETSGNEQFF.

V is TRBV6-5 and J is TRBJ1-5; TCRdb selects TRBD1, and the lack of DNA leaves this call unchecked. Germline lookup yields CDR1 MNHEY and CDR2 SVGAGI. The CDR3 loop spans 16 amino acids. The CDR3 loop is CASSLGGQSSNQPQHF.

CDR3 amino acids: CASNRLAGVNEQFF. The chain couples TRBV5-1 to TRBJ2-1; there is no DNA to check the TCRdb D call of TRBD2. Germline V lookup: CDR1 SGHRS, CDR2 YFSETQ. The CDR3 consists of 14 residues.

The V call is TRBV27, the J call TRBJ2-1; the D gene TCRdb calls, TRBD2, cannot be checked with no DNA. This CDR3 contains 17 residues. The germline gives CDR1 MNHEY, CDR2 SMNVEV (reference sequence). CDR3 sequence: CASSPVTSGVLLGGWFF.

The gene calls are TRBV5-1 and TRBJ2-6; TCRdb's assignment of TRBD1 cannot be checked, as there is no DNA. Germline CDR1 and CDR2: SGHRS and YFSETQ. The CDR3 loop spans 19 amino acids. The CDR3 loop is CASRPTGTASLSGANVLTF. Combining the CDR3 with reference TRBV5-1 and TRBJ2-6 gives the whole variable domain KAGVTQTPRYLIKTRGQQVTLSCSPISGHRSVSWYQQTPGQGLQFLFEYFSETQRNKGNFPGRFSGRQFSNSRSEMNVSTLELGDSALYLCASRPTGTASLSGANVLTFGAGSRLTVL.

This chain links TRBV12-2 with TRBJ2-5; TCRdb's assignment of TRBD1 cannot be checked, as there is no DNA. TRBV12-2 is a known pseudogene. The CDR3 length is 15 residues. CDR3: CASRTMDRTQETQYF.

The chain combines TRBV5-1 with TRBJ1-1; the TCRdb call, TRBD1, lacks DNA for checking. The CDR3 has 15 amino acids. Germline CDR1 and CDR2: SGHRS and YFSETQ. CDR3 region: CASSATGRGNTEAFF.

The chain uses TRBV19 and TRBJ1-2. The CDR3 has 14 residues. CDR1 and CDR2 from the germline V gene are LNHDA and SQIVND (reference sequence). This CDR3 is CASSMVGGARGYTF. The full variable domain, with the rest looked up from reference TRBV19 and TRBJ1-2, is DGGITQSPKYLFRKEGQNVTLSCEQNLNHDAMYWYRQDPGQGLRLIYYSQIVNDFQKGDIAEGYSVSREKKESFPLTVTSAQKNPTAFYLCASSMVGGARGYTFGSGTRLTVV.

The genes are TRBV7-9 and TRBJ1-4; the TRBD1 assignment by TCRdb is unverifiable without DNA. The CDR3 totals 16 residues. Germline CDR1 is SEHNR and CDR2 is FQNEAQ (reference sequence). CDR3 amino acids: CASSLAQAGTVEKLFF.

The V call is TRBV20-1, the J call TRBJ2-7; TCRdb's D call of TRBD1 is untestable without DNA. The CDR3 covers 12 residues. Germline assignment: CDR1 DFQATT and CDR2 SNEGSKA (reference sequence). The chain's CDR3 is CSARFPGYEQYF.

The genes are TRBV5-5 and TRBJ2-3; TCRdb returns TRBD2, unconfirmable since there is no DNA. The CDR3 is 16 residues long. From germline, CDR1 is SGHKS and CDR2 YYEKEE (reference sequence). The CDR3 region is CASSLGGSGYTDTQYF.

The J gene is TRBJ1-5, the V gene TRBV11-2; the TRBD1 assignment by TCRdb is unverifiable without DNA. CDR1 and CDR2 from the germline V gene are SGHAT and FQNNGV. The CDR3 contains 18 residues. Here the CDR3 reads CASSFGADRPYSNQPQHF.

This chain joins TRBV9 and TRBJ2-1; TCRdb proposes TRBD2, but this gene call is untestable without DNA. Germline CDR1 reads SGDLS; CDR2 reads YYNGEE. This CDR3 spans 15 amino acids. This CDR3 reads CASSVEGTPFNEQFF.

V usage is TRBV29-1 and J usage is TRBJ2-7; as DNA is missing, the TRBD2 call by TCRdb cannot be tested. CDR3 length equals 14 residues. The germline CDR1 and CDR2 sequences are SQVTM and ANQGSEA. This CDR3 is CSVEDTAEAYEQYF.

CDR3 residues: CASSPRGLTGLDSYEQYF. The V gene is TRBV11-2, the J gene TRBJ2-7; absent DNA, TCRdb's TRBD1 call cannot be checked. The CDR3 runs 18 residues. Looked up from germline, CDR1 is SGHAT and CDR2 is FQNNGV.

CDR3 amino acids: CASSARGGDYGYTF. V and J are TRBV5-1 and TRBJ1-2; TCRdb's D call, TRBD1, is unchecked because there is no DNA. The length of the CDR3 is 14 residues. Germline assignment: CDR1 SGHRS and CDR2 YFSETQ.

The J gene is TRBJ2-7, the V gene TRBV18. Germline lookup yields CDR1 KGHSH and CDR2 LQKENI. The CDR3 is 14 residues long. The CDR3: CASSPPGNTYEQYF.

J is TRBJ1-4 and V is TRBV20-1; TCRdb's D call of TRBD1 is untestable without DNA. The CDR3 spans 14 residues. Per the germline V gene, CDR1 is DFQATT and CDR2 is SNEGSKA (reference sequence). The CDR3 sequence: CSASRGGANEKLFF.

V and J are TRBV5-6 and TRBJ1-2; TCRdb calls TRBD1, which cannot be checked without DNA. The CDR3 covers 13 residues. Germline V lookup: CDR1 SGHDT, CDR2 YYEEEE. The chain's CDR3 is CASSPAGAGGYTF.

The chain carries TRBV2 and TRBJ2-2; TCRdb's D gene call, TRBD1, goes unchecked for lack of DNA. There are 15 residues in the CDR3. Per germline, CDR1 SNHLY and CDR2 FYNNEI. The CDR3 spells CASRETVSNTGELFF.

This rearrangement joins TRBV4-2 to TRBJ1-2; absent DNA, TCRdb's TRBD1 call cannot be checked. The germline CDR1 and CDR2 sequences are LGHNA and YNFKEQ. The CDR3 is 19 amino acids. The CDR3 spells CASSQEPRSPFPPNYGYTF.

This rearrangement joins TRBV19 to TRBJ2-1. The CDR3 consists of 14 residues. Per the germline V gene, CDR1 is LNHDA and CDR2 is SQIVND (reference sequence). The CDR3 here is CAGSVAPTYNEQFF.